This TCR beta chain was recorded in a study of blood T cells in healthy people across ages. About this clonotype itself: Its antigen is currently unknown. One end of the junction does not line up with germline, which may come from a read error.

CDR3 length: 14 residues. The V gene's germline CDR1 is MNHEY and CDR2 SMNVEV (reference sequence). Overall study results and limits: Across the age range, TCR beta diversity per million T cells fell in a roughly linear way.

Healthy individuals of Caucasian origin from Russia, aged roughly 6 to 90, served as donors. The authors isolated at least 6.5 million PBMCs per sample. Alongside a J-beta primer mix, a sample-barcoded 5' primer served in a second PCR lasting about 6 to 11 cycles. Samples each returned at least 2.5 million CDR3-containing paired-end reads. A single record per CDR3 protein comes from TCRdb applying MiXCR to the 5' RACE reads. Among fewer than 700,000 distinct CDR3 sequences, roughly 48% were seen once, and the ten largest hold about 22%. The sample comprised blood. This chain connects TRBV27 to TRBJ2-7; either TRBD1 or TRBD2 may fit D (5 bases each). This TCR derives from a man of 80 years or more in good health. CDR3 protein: CASSVSTGGYEQYF. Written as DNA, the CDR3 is TGTGCCAGCAGTGTATCGACTGGGGGCTACGAGCAGTACTTC.